This T cell receptor (beta chain) is drawn from a study of T cells in Graves' hyperthyroidism and ophthalmopathy. Clinicians diagnosed patients from clinical symptoms, serum thyroxine and TRAb, thyroid ultrasound and orbital computed tomography. The PBMCs had their origin in 7.5 to 10 ml of fresh peripheral blood. General study points: Progression to ophthalmopathy was predicted a median of 6.5 months early.

CDR3 size: 12 residues. The V end was cut by 1 base, the J end by 11 bases, with 9 bases between. Germline-derived CDR1 and CDR2 are GTSNPN and SVGIG (reference sequence). This clonotype was recorded many times. The antigen remains unidentified. From RNA transcripts, TCR beta CDR3 regions were amplified. During a first-round RT-PCR of the TCR CDR3, the HTBI primer set was used. TCRdb re-analysed the multiplex PCR reads in MiXCR, keeping a single row per CDR3 protein. Here the sample spans under 650,000 distinct CDR3 sequences, about 16% being singletons. The rearrangement joins TRBV30 to TRBJ1-6; D unclear. Sequenced sample: blood. This TCR came from a woman in her twenties or thirties with Graves' hyperthyroidism. In DNA form, the CDR3 reads TGTGCCTGGAGTGAGGGATTGGCACCCCTCCACTTT. Protein sequence: CAWSEGLAPLHF. Full variable domain (missing parts from reference TRBV30 and TRBJ1-6): SQTIHQWPATLVQPVGSPLSLECTVEGTSNPNLYWYRQAAGRGLQLLFYSVGIGQISSEVPQNLSASRPQDRQFILSSKKLLLSDSGFYLCAWSEGLAPLHFGNGTRLTVT.